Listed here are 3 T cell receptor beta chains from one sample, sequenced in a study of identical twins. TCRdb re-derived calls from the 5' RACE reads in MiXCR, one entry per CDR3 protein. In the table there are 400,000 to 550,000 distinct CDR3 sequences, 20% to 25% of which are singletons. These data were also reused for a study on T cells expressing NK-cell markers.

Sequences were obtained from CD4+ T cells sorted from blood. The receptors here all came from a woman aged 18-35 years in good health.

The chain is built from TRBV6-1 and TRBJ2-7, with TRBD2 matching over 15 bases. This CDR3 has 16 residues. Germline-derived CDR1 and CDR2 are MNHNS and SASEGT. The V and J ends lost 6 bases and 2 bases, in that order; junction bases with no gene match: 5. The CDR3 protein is CASRPGTSGRTYEQYF. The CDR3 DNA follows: TGTGCCAGCAGGCCTGGGACTAGCGGGAGGACCTACGAGCAGTACTTC.

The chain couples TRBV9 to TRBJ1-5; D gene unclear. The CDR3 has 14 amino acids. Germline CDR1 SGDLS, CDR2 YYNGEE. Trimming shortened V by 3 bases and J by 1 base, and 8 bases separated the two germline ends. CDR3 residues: CASSDGRSNQPQHF. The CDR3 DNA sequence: TGTGCCAGCAGCGACGGACGGAGCAATCAGCCCCAGCATTTT. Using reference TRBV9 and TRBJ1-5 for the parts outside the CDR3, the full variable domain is DSGVTQTPKHLITATGQRVTLRCSPRSGDLSVYWYQQSLDQGLQFLIQYYNGEERAKGNILERFSAQQFPDLHSELNLSSLELGDSALYFCASSDGRSNQPQHFGDGTRLSIL.

The CDR3 spells CASSLNNSYGYTF. The DNA for the CDR3 is TGCGCCAGCAGCTTGAATAACAGCTATGGCTACACCTTC. The chain recombines TRBV5-1 with TRBJ1-2; D is undetermined. Trimming removed 1 base from V and 4 bases from J, with 8 bases in between. Germline values: CDR1 SGHRS, CDR2 YFSETQ. The length of the CDR3 is 13 residues.